This is a list of T cell receptor beta chains from one sample in a study of human T cells and chemical hapten exposure. TCRdb re-called the RACE reads with MiXCR, one entry per CDR3 protein. The table has 50,000 to 75,000 distinct CDR3 sequences, approximately 11% seen once. Sequencing was performed on whole blood, taken in connection with sensitization to the hapten diphenylcyclopropenone (DPC). Receptors originate from a woman under 40 with alopecia areata. Some clones in this sample may be carry-over from other donors' samples. CDR3s include the opening cysteine and the closing phenylalanine or tryptophan. The D gene is left open where the match is weak. Not all rows give a size; the values are once, few, many and, for expanded clones, a class.

J | D | V | size | DNA | CDR3
TRBJ2-7 | NA | TRBV28 | few | TGTGCCAGCAGTCTGGGGGGGGACAAATTAAGGTACGAGCAGTACTTC | CASSLGGDKLRYEQYF
TRBJ1-6 | NA | TRBV12-3/TRBV12-4 | NA | TGTGCCAGCAGTTTACAGGGAAGAGCCAATTCACCCCTCCACTTT | CASSLQGRANSPLHF
TRBJ2-7 | NA | TRBV9 | NA | TGTGCCAGCAGCCCTAGGGGCACCGACTACGAGCAGTACTTC | CASSPRGTDYEQYF
TRBJ2-7 | NA | TRBV19 | few | TGTGCCAGTAGTACCCGGGACTGGACCTACGAGCAGTACTTC | CASSTRDWTYEQYF
TRBJ1-1 | NA | TRBV12-3/TRBV12-4 | few | TGTGCCAGCAGTTCCCAGCTCATGAACACTGAAGCTTTCTTT | CASSSQLMNTEAFF
TRBJ2-3 | TRBD2 | TRBV28 | NA | TGTGCCAGCAGTTTTGGGCTAGCGGGGGACTACACAGATACGCAGTATTTT | CASSFGLAGDYTDTQYF
TRBJ1-2 | NA | TRBV7-9 | NA | TGTGCCAGCCGTGGAGTTGGTGGCTACACCTTC | CASRGVGGYTF
TRBJ2-5 | NA | TRBV14 | NA | TGTGCCAGCAGCCGAGTACTAGCTGGAGAGACCCAGTACTTC | CASSRVLAGETQYF
TRBJ2-1 | NA | TRBV6-5 | many | TGTGCCAGCAGTTACTCAGGACCTCACAATGAGCAGTTCTTC | CASSYSGPHNEQFF
TRBJ1-4 | TRBD1 | TRBV29-1 | few | TGCAGCGCAGACTCCGGGACAGGGCTCAAAAAACTGTTTTTT | CSADSGTGLKKLFF
TRBJ2-5 | TRBD1 | TRBV5-6 | few | TGTGCCAGCAGCTATGGACCGGGACAGGGGGCCCCAGAGACCCAGTACTTC | CASSYGPGQGAPETQYF
TRBJ1-1 | TRBD1 | TRBV6-6 | few | TGTGCCAGCAGTTACGGAAAACAGGGGGCAGGCACTGAAGCTTTCTTT | CASSYGKQGAGTEAFF
TRBJ1-2 | NA | TRBV30 | many | TGTGCCTGGAGTGGTCAGGCGTACTATGGCTACACCTTC | CAWSGQAYYGYTF
TRBJ2-7 | TRBD1 | TRBV3-1 | NA | TGTGCCAGCAGCTACAGGGGAGACGAGCAGTACTTC | CASSYRGDEQYF
TRBJ2-5 | NA | TRBV5-4 | few | TGTGCCAGCAGCTTGGCAGGACCTCAAGAGACCCAGTACTTC | CASSLAGPQETQYF
TRBJ1-2 | NA | TRBV7-2 | many | TGTGCCAGCAGCTTGCAAAGTGGGAGCTATGGCTACACCTTC | CASSLQSGSYGYTF
TRBJ1-5 | NA | TRBV4-3 | NA | TGCGCCAGCAGCCAAGATGGGGAACAGCCCCAGCATTTT | CASSQDGEQPQHF
TRBJ1-1 | TRBD1 | TRBV20-1 | NA | TGCAGTGCTATAAGGGGGACAGGGAACACTGAAGCTTTCTTT | CSAIRGTGNTEAFF
TRBJ2-2 | TRBD2 | TRBV7-3 | few | TGTGCCAGCGGCCCCTCTAGCGGGAGTATGACCGGGGAGCTGTTTTTT | CASGPSSGSMTGELFF
TRBJ2-5 | TRBD2 | TRBV29-1 | NA | TGCAGCGTTGTCAGCGGGGTAGAGACCCAGTACTTC | CSVVSGVETQYF
TRBJ1-5 | NA | TRBV19 | many | TGTGCCAGTAGAGCCCTGGGCAGGTTAAATCAGCCCCAGCATTTT | CASRALGRLNQPQHF
TRBJ2-5 | NA | TRBV7-3 | NA | TGTGCCAGCAGCCCTACCGGGTGGCTCGGGACCCAGTACTTC | CASSPTGWLGTQYF
TRBJ2-2 | NA | TRBV12-5 | few | TGTGCTAGTGGTTTGCAGGGCGCCACCGGGGAGCTGTTTTTT | CASGLQGATGELFF
TRBJ2-7 | NA | TRBV28 | many | TGTGCCAGCGATACCGTTGGCTACGAGCAGTACTTC | CASDTVGYEQYF
TRBJ2-5 | NA | TRBV6-2/TRBV6-3 | NA | TGTGCCAGCAGGAAACAGGGGAGGCGAGAGACCCAGTACTTC | CASRKQGRRETQYF
TRBJ2-1 | TRBD1 | TRBV7-2 | many | TGTGCCAGCAGCTCCGGACAGGGAACTAATGAGCAGTTCTTC | CASSSGQGTNEQFF
TRBJ2-6 | NA | TRBV28 | NA | TGTGCCAGCAGTTTATTCCTCTCTGGGGCCAACGTCCTGACTTTC | CASSLFLSGANVLTF
TRBJ2-3 | TRBD2 | TRBV7-3 | NA | TGTGCCAGCAGCTTAATAGTGCCTAGCGGGGTCGGCACAGATACGCAGTATTTT | CASSLIVPSGVGTDTQYF
TRBJ2-1 | TRBD1 | TRBV5-1 | many | TGCGCCAGCAGGTCGGGACAGGTTGGGTACAATGAGCAGTTCTTC | CASRSGQVGYNEQFF
TRBJ1-1 | NA | TRBV12-3/TRBV12-4 | few | TGTGCCAGCAGTTTAGGGGTGGCGGGCACTGAAGCTTTCTTT | CASSLGVAGTEAFF
TRBJ2-7 | NA | TRBV7-6 | NA | TGTGCCAGCAGCTTAAGTGGCCCATACGAGCAGTACTTC | CASSLSGPYEQYF
TRBJ1-6 | NA | TRBV4-2 | few | TGTGCCAGCATGCGGGGTTTTCCGGATTCACCCCTCCACTTT | CASMRGFPDSPLHF
TRBJ1-1 | NA | TRBV20-1 | many | TGCAGTGCTGCCGGGACACTGAACACTGAAGCTTTCTTT | CSAAGTLNTEAFF
TRBJ2-1 | NA | TRBV6-5 | many | TGTGCCAGCAGTCCGGACTACTACAATGAGCAGTTCTTC | CASSPDYYNEQFF
TRBJ1-2 | NA | TRBV5-4 | few | TGTGCCAGCAGCCGGGCCCATTCGGACTATGGCTACACCTTC | CASSRAHSDYGYTF
TRBJ1-6 | NA | TRBV12-3/TRBV12-4 | NA | TGTGCCAGCAGAATCGCCTGGGGAGTTAATTCACCCCTCCACTTT | CASRIAWGVNSPLHF
TRBJ2-7 | NA | TRBV27 | few | TGTGCCAGCAGTTTGGGCGGACAGACCTACGAGCAGTACTTC | CASSLGGQTYEQYF
TRBJ2-1 | NA | TRBV7-8 | NA | TGTGCCAGCAGGAGGTCAGGCTCCTACAATGAGCAGTTCTTC | CASRRSGSYNEQFF
TRBJ2-1 | NA | TRBV7-2 | many | TGTGCCAGCAGCCCTCCGGGCTCCTTGGCCTACAATGAGCAGTTCTTC | CASSPPGSLAYNEQFF
TRBJ2-7 | NA | TRBV7-9 | many | TGTGCCAGCAGCTTAGGTTTATCCGAGCAGTACTTC | CASSLGLSEQYF
TRBJ1-4 | TRBD1 | TRBV18 | NA | TGTGCCAGCTCTCGTCAGACAGGGCGCGAAAAACTGTTTTTT | CASSRQTGREKLFF
TRBJ2-1 | TRBD1 | TRBV11-2 | NA | TGTGCCAGCAGCGGACAGGGGGGGAGGTCCTACAATGAGCAGTTCTTC | CASSGQGGRSYNEQFF
TRBJ2-3 | TRBD1 | TRBV7-6 | NA | TGTGCCAGCAGCTCGGGGCCGGACAGGTCTCCAGATTTT | CASSSGPDRSPDF
TRBJ2-7 | NA | TRBV2 | few | TGTGCCAGCAGTGTCGGGCAGAAGGTCTACGAGCAGTACTTC | CASSVGQKVYEQYF
TRBJ2-7 | TRBD2 | TRBV12-3/TRBV12-4 | NA | TGTGCCAGCAGTTTCGGACTAGGATCCTACGAGCAGTACTTC | CASSFGLGSYEQYF
TRBJ1-3 | TRBD1 | TRBV6-6 | NA | TGTGCCAGCAGTTACCCCGGGACAGGGGATGGAAACACCATATATTTT | CASSYPGTGDGNTIYF
TRBJ2-3 | TRBD2 | TRBV7-3 | NA | TGTGCCAGCAGCTCCGGGACTAGCGGGGTTACAGATACGCAGTATTTT | CASSSGTSGVTDTQYF
TRBJ2-7 | TRBD1 | TRBV7-2 | NA | TGTGCCAGCAGCTTTCTTATGGACAGGGGAGGATACGAGCAGTACTTC | CASSFLMDRGGYEQYF
TRBJ1-6 | NA | TRBV28 | NA | TGTGCCGCTGGGCAGGTAGATTCACCCCTCCACTTT | CAAGQVDSPLHF
TRBJ1-4 | TRBD1 | TRBV20-1 | many | TGCAGTGCTCTGAGGGGGCACGGAAATGAAAAACTGTTTTTT | CSALRGHGNEKLFF